The rows below give T cell receptor beta chains drawn from one sample of a study of cytomegalovirus exposure and HLA in healthy donors. Data came from immunoSEQ multiplex PCR; TCRdb stores just in-frame clones and leaves some out. Among about 100,000 clones listed, roughly 74% were seen once. Input material: PBMCs. These receptors came from a woman aged 18-35 years in good health and CMV-seropositive. Each CDR3 is given with its conserved first and last residue. D genes are given only for firm matches. A clone size is listed for some rows: how often the clone was seen (once, few, many), or a class if it is expanded.

TRBV6-5	NA	TRBJ1-6	NA	TGTGCCAGCAGTTACGTTGTCCAGGATAATTCACCCCTCCACTTT	CASSYVVQDNSPLHF
TRBV7-6	NA	TRBJ2-7	few	TGTGCCAGCAGCATGGGGCCTTACGAGCAGTACTTC	CASSMGPYEQYF
TRBV5-8	TRBD1	TRBJ2-2	NA	TGTGCCAGCAGCCGGACAGGGAACACCGGGGAGCTGTTTTTT	CASSRTGNTGELFF
TRBV6-1	NA	TRBJ1-2	few	TGTGCCAGCAGTGAGTTGGCAGGTACTTATGGCTACACCTTC	CASSELAGTYGYTF
TRBV9	TRBD2	TRBJ2-7	once	TGTGCCAGCAGCACAAGGCTTGGGACTAGCGGGGACGAGCAGTACTTC	CASSTRLGTSGDEQYF
TRBV6-1	TRBD1	TRBJ1-3	NA	TGTGCCAGCAGTGCACAGGGGGACTCTGGAAACACCATATATTTT	CASSAQGDSGNTIYF
TRBV10-3	NA	TRBJ2-3	NA	TGTGCCATCCAAGAGGGGGAGTTGTGGACAGATACGCAGTATTTT	CAIQEGELWTDTQYF
TRBV7-2	TRBD1	TRBJ2-1	NA	TGTGCCAGCAGCCAAGACAGGGGGTCCTACAATGAGCAGTTCTTC	CASSQDRGSYNEQFF
TRBV15	NA	TRBJ1-1	NA	TGTGCCTCGCGACACGGGAGAGAAACGAACACTGAAGCTTTCTTT	CASRHGRETNTEAFF
TRBV19	TRBD2	TRBJ2-3	few	TGTGCCAGTAGTATATCGGCTAGCGGGGCAGATACGCAGTATTTT	CASSISASGADTQYF
TRBV9	NA	TRBJ1-2	NA	TGTGCCAGCAGCCCTCATCCGGGGGAGGTCTACACCTTC	CASSPHPGEVYTF
TRBV10-1	TRBD1	TRBJ2-6	NA	TGCGCCAGCAAGAGACAGGGAAAAGGGGACTCTGGGGCCAACGTCCTGACTTTC	CASKRQGKGDSGANVLTF
TRBV6-5	TRBD2	TRBJ2-3	NA	TGTGCCAGCAGTTACTCCGGCGGGGGGACAGATACGCAGTATTTT	CASSYSGGGTDTQYF
TRBV11-2	NA	TRBJ1-1	once	TGTGCCAGCAGCAGCGGGGGGGACGGGAACACTGAAGCTTTCTTT	CASSSGGDGNTEAFF
TRBV5-6	TRBD1	TRBJ1-4	NA	TGTGCCAGCAGCGCCGGGACAGGGTTTGAAAAACTGTTTTTT	CASSAGTGFEKLFF
TRBV19	NA	TRBJ1-5	NA	TGTGCCAGTAGTATAGGTTCCGGGGTCGGTAATCAGCCCCAGCATTTT	CASSIGSGVGNQPQHF
TRBV5-5	NA	TRBJ2-7	NA	TGTGCCAGCAGCCGGCGCCCACAGGATTCTACCTACGAGCAGTACTTC	CASSRRPQDSTYEQYF